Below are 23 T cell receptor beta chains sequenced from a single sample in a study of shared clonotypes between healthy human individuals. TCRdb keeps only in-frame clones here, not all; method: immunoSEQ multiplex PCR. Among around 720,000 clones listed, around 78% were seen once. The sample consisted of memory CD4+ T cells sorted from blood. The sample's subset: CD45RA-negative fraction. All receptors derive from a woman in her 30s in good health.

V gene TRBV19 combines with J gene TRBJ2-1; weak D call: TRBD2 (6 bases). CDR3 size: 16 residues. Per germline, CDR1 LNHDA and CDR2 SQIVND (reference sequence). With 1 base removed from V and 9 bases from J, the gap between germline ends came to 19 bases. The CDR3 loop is CASSIGRGPLTTEQFF. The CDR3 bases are TGTGCCAGTAGTATAGGGCGGGGCCCTCTAACGACTGAGCAGTTCTTC. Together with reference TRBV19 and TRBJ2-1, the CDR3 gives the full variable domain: DGGITQSPKYLFRKEGQNVTLSCEQNLNHDAMYWYRQDPGQGLRLIYYSQIVNDFQKGDIAEGYSVSREKKESFPLTVTSAQKNPTAFYLCASSIGRGPLTTEQFFGPGTRLTVL.

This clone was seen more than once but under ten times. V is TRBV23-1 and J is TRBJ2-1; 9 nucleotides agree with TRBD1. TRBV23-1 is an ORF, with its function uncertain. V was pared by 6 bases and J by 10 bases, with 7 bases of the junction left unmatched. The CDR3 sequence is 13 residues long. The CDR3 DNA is TGCGCCAGCAGGTCAACAGGGGGCCGGGAGCAGTTCTTC. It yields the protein CASRSTGGREQFF.

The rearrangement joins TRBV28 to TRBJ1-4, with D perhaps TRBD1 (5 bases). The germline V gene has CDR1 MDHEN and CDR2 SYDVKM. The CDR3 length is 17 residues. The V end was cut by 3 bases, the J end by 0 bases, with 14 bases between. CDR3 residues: CASSLLTGKTTNEKLFF. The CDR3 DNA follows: TGTGCCAGCAGTTTGTTAACAGGAAAGACAACTAATGAAAAACTGTTTTTT.

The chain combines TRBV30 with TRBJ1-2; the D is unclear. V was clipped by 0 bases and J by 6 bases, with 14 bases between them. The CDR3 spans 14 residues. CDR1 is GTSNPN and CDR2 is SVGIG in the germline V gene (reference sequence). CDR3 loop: CAWSVHMGWNGYTF. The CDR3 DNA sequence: TGTGCCTGGAGTGTACATATGGGATGGAATGGCTACACCTTC.

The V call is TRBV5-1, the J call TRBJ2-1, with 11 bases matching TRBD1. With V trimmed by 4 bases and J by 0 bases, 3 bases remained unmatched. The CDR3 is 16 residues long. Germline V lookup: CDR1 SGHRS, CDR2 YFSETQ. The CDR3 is CASSAGTGGSYNEQFF. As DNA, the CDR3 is TGCGCCAGCAGCGCAGGGACAGGGGGCTCCTACAATGAGCAGTTCTTC. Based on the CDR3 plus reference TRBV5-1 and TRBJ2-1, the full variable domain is KAGVTQTPRYLIKTRGQQVTLSCSPISGHRSVSWYQQTPGQGLQFLFEYFSETQRNKGNFPGRFSGRQFSNSRSEMNVSTLELGDSALYLCASSAGTGGSYNEQFFGPGTRLTVL.

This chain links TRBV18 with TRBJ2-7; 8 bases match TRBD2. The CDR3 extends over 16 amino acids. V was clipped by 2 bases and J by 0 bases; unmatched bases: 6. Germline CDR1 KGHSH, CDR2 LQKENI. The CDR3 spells CASSPTIAGTSYEQYF. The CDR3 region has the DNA TGTGCCAGCTCACCAACAATAGCGGGAACCTCCTACGAGCAGTACTTC. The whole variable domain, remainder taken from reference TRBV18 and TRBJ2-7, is NAGVMQNPRHLVRRRGQEARLRCSPMKGHSHVYWYRQLPEEGLKFMVYLQKENIIDESGMPKERFSAEFPKEGPSILRIQQVVRGDSAAYFCASSPTIAGTSYEQYFGPGTRLTVT.

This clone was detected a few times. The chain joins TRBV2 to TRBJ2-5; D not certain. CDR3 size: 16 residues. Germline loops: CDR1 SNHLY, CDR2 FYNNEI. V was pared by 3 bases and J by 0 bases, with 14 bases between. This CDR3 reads CASSESKPFYQETQYF. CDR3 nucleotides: TGTGCCAGCAGTGAGTCTAAGCCTTTTTACCAAGAGACCCAGTACTTC. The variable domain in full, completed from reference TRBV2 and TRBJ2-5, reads EPEVTQTPSHQVTQMGQEVILRCVPISNHLYFYWYRQILGQKVEFLVSFYNNEISEKSEIFDDQFSVERPDGSNFTLKIRSTKLEDSAMYFCASSESKPFYQETQYFGPGTRLLVL.

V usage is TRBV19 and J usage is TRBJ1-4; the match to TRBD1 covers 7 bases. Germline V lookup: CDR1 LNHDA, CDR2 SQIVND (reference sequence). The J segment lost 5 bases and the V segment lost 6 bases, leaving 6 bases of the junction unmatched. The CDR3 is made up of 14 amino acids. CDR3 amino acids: CASRAGTDNEKLFF. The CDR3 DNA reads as TGTGCCAGTAGGGCCGGGACAGACAATGAAAAACTGTTTTTT. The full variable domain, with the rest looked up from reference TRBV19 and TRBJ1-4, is DGGITQSPKYLFRKEGQNVTLSCEQNLNHDAMYWYRQDPGQGLRLIYYSQIVNDFQKGDIAEGYSVSREKKESFPLTVTSAQKNPTAFYLCASRAGTDNEKLFFGSGTQLSVL.

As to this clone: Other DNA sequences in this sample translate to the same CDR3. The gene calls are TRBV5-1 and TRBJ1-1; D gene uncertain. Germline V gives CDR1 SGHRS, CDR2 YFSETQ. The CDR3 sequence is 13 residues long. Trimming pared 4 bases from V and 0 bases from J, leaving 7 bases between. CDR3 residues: CASSRQMNTEAFF. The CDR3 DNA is TGCGCCAGCAGCCGGCAGATGAACACTGAAGCTTTCTTT.

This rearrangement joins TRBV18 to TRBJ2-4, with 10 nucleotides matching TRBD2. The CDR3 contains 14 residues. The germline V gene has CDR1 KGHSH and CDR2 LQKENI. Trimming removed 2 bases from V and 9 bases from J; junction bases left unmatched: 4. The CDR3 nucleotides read TGTGCCAGCTCACCAGAGGCTAGCGGGAGCATTCAGTACTTC. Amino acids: CASSPEASGSIQYF.

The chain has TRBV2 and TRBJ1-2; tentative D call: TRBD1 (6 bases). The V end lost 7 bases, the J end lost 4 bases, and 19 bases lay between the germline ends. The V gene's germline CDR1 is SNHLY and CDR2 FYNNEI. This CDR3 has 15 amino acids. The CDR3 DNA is TGTGCCAGCAAGGGGGGACAATCTCGATCCTATGGCTACACCTTC. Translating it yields CASKGGQSRSYGYTF.

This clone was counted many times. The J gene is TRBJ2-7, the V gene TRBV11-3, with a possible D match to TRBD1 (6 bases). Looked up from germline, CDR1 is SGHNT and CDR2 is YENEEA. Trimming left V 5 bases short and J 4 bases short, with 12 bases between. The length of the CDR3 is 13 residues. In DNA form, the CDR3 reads TGTGCCAGCAGCAACCAGGGGTCGTACGAGCAGTACTTC. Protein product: CASSNQGSYEQYF.

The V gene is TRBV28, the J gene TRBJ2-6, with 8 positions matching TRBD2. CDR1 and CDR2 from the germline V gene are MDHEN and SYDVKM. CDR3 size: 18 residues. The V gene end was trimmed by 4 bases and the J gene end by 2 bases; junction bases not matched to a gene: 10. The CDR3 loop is CASSSGAGGLAGANVLTF. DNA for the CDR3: TGTGCCAGCAGTTCCGGCGCGGGAGGACTGGCTGGGGCCAACGTCCTGACTTTC.

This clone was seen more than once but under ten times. CDR3 amino acids: CASSRGEDTEAFF. For the CDR3, the DNA is TGTGCCAGCTCACGGGGGGAGGACACTGAAGCTTTCTTT. The V gene is TRBV18, the J gene TRBJ1-1; D is possibly TRBD1 (5 bases). CDR3 size: 13 residues. V dropped 4 bases and J dropped 3 bases, with 9 bases sitting between them. Germline assignment: CDR1 KGHSH and CDR2 LQKENI.

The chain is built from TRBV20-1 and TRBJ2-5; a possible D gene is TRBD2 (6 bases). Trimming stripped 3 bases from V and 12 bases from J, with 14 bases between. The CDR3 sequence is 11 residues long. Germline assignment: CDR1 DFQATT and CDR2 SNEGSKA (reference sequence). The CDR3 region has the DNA TGCAGTGCTAGTGAGGGAGGAAGAAAGTACTTC. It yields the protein CSASEGGRKYF.

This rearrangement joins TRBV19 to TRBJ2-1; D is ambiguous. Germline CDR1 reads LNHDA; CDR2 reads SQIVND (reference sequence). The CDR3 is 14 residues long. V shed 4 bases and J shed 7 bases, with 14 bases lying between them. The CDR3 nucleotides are TGTGCCAGTAGTAGGGCCTGGGCGGTGAATGAGCAGTTCTTC. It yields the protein CASSRAWAVNEQFF.

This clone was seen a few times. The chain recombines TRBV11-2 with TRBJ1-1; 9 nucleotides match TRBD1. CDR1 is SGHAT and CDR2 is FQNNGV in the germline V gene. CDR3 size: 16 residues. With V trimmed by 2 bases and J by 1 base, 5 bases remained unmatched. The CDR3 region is CASSLYLTGGNTEAFF. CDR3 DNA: TGTGCCAGCAGCTTATACCTGACAGGGGGGAACACTGAAGCTTTCTTT.

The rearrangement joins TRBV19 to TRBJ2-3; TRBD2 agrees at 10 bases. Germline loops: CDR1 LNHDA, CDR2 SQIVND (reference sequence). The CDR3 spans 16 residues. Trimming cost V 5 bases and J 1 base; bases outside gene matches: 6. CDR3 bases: TGTGCCAGTAGTTCTCTAGCGGGAGAAGGCACAGATACGCAGTATTTT. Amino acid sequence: CASSSLAGEGTDTQYF.

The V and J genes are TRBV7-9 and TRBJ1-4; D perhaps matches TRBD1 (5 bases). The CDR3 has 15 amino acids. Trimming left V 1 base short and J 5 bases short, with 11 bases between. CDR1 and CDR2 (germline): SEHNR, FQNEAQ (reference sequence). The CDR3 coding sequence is TGTGCCAGCAGCTTAGTGGGGGGTCCAAATGAAAAACTGTTTTTT. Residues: CASSLVGGPNEKLFF.

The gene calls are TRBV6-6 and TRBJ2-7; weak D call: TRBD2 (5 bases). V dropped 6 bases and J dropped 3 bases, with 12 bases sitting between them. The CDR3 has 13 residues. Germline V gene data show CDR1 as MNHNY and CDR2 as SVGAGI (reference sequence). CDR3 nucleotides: TGTGCCAGCAGGGATGTGGGAGTCTACGAGCAGTACTTC. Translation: CASRDVGVYEQYF.

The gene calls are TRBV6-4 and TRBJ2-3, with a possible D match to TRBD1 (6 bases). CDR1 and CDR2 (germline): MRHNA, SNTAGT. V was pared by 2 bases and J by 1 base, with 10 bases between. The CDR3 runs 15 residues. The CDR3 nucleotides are TGTGCCAGCAGTGACGAACAGGGTGGCACAGATACGCAGTATTTT. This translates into CASSDEQGGTDTQYF.

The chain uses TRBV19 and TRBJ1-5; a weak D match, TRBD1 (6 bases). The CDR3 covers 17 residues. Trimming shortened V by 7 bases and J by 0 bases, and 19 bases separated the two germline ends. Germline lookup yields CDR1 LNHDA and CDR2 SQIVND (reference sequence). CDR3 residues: CASTNHRVGNSNQPQHF. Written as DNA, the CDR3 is TGTGCCAGTACCAACCACAGGGTGGGTAATAGCAATCAGCCCCAGCATTTT. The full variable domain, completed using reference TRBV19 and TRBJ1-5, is DGGITQSPKYLFRKEGQNVTLSCEQNLNHDAMYWYRQDPGQGLRLIYYSQIVNDFQKGDIAEGYSVSREKKESFPLTVTSAQKNPTAFYLCASTNHRVGNSNQPQHFGDGTRLSIL.

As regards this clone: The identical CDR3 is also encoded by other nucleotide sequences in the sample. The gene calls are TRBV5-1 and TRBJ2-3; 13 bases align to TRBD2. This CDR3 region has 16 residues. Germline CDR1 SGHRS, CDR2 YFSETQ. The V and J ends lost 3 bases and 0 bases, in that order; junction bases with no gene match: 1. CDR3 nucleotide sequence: TGCGCCAGCAGCTCACTAGCGGGAGGGAGCACAGATACGCAGTATTTT. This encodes CASSSLAGGSTDTQYF.